Sequencing of this T cell receptor beta chain was carried out in a study of blood T cell repertoires in COVID-19. Study summary: Acute-phase and convalescent COVID-19 samples originated in the United States, Italy and Spain. T cells, B-cell-depleted T cells, or PBMCs provided the cDNA or gDNA that served as material.

As originally analysed: Nucleated cell number was recorded as an estimate derived from reference gene primer amplification. Measured with immunoSEQ multiplex PCR; TCRdb has only the in-frame clones, and not every one. Clone size and V and J calls were adopted from that table, with D and trimming inferred from the DNA. The sample has around 160,000 clones, 89% seen once. Trimming took 10 bases from V and 2 from J; bases not matched to a gene: 21. The CDR3 covers 18 residues. The germline gives CDR1 SGHTA, CDR2 FQGNSA. Input material: peripheral blood. This clonotype was sampled from a man aged 55 to 70 with acute or convalescent COVID-19. The V gene is TRBV7-2, the J gene TRBJ2-3, with TRBD2 identical over 7 bases. The CDR3 protein is CAIDSRSGAISPTDTQYF. CDR3 in DNA: TGTGCCATCGATTCCCGAAGCGGGGCTATATCACCCACAGATACGCAGTATTTT.